This T cell receptor (beta chain) was captured by sequencing in a study of T cell responses to AZD1222 COVID-19 vaccine (dated by TCRdb to about 2021). Study-wide context: AZD1222 recipients with second doses at about 4 weeks or about 12 weeks were pooled, because spike-specific TCR depth and breadth did not differ between schedules. A total of more than 230 trial participants underwent TCR sequencing, of whom 207 received two doses of AZD1222 and roughly 25 received two doses of the MenACWY control vaccine. Trial participants were enrolled by age into subgroups of 18-55, 56-69 and 70-plus years, and about 150, 27 and 61 TCR-sequenced participants, respectively, were included in these subgroups.

Comments on this clone: Its binding antigen is unknown. Nothing much larger sits one base from this clone, and base qualities are not available.

The CDR3 regions of human TCRbeta chains were subjected to immunosequencing. Regarding the original processing steps: TCRs in the repertoires were compared against a reference library of SARS-CoV-2-specific TCRs that had been generated with the MIRA antigen-specificity platform. Breadth was defined as the fraction of unique TCRs that were SARS-CoV-2-associated, and depth was defined as the fraction of total T cells that were SARS-CoV-2-associated. Using the MIRA data, each spike-specific TCR was mapped to the spike region that the TCR reacts to and placed in a CD4 or CD8 class. Log10-transformed breadth and depth values were compared by one-way ANOVA with Sidak's multiple comparisons tests. Sourced from immuneACCESS, this table was stored by TCRdb with only in-frame sequences that have V and J called. A share of the clones is absent; for the studies checked, an unresolved V gene accounts for under half, and the remainder has no known explanation. The V and J calls and clone size are taken from that table; D and trimming were inferred from the DNA. For this sample there are 90,000 to 120,000 clones; approximately 88% appear just once. The top ten constitute about 6.6% of the sample.

Interpreted using the paper, the time point label stands for: baseline before first vaccination. The vaccinee samples were drawn from two UK trials, COV001 and COV002, one of which was a single-blind randomized controlled phase 2/3 trial testing AZD1222 (ChAdOx1 nCoV-19) in healthy adults. For TCRbeta chain sequencing, PBMC samples were collected from trial participants at day 0 and at day 28 after the second dose. Results and caveats for the whole study, not just this receptor: The whole spike protein was spanned by vaccine-associated CD4 TCRs, and dominant responses were seen in regions 160-218 and 743-854. Reportedly, almost half of the unique spike-specific TCRs recognized epitopes lying outside the regions that are mutated in the B.1.351 and B.1.1.7 variants. A significant rise in spike-specific TCR breadth and depth was observed after two AZD1222 doses relative to day 0 and relative to MenACWY recipients. Conclusions about previously exposed vaccinees were limited because only 6 or 7 AZD1222 recipients were SARS-CoV-2 seropositive at baseline. In the small 56-69-year group, the increase in depth fell short of significance, most likely because of low power. Most participants were white British and females outnumbered males, and the authors suggested that clonal diversity may have been underestimated. Because no day 14 peak-response samples were available, the repertoires could be characterized only after the peak T cell response.

Sequenced material: peripheral blood, taken on day 0 of AZD1222 vaccination. This TCR was sampled from an adult in good health.

The bases are TGTGCCAGCAGCCCCCTTGCAGGGGGCAACGCTGAGCAGTTCTTC. Its protein reads: CASSPLAGGNAEQFF. This chain joins TRBV27 to TRBJ2-1; a stretch of 8 junction bases matches TRBD1. The CDR3 holds 15 amino acids from the cysteine to the phenylalanine. The retained sequence is limited to the CDR3, 45 bases, with the frame set at the first base. CDR1 MNHEY and CDR2 SMNVEV are derived from the germline V gene (reference sequence). From V the trimming removes 6 bases and from J it removes 9 bases, while the gene matches leave 13 bases of the junction unaccounted for.